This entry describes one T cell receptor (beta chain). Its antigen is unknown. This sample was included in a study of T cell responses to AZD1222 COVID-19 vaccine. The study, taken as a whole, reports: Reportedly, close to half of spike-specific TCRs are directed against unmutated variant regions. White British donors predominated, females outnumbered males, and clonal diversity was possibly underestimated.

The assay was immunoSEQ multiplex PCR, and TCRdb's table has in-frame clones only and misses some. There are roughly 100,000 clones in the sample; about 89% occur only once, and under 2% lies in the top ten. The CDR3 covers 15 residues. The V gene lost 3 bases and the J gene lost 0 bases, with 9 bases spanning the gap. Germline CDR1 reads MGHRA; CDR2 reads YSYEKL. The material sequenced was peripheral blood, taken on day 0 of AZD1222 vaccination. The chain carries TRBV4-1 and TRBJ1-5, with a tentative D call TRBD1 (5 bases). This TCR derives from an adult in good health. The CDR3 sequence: CASSQQGLSNQPQHF. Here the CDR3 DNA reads TGCGCCAGCAGCCAGCAGGGACTTAGCAATCAGCCCCAGCATTTT.